The 10 T cell receptor beta chains below come from one sample, sequenced in a study of OX40 agonist ivuxolimab in advanced cancers. Using immunoSEQ multiplex PCR, the repertoire was profiled, and TCRdb retains in-frame clones only, with some absent. The data hold 130,000 or so clones, with about 92% observed a single time. Material: CD4+ or CD8+ T cells sorted from blood, obtained in a trial of the OX40 agonist ivuxolimab. Receptor source: an adult with an advanced solid tumor such as melanoma, head and neck, liver or kidney cancer.

This chain joins TRBV28 and TRBJ2-3, with TRBD2 matching 8 bases. Losses at the gene ends were 4 bases for V and 3 bases for J; bases not matched to a gene: 6. The germline CDR1 and CDR2 sequences are MDHEN and SYDVKM. The CDR3 sequence is 15 residues long. Here the CDR3 reads CASSWDQRGTDTQYF. CDR3 sequence (DNA): TGTGCCAGCAGTTGGGACCAGCGGGGGACAGATACGCAGTATTTT. Full variable domain (missing parts from reference TRBV28 and TRBJ2-3): DVKVTQSSRYLVKRTGEKVFLECVQDMDHENMFWYRQDPGLGLRLIYFSYDVKMKEKGDIPEGYSVSREKKERFSLILESASTNQTSMYLCASSWDQRGTDTQYFGPGTRLTVL.

This clone was seen once. The chain couples TRBV27 to TRBJ1-2; the D gene is possibly TRBD1 (6 bases). The germline CDR1 and CDR2 sequences are MNHEY and SMNVEV (reference sequence). The CDR3 spans 14 residues. V was shortened by 6 bases and J by 8 bases, with 19 bases between the two germline ends. CDR3 DNA sequence: TGTGCCAGCAGCCAAGGAGGGGGGGGCAAGGGCTACACCTTC. Translation: CASSQGGGGKGYTF.

V gene TRBV7-2 combines with J gene TRBJ2-7; 11 bases line up with TRBD2. Germline CDR1 SGHTA, CDR2 FQGNSA. The length of the CDR3 is 14 residues. J lost 7 bases, V lost 5 bases, and 7 bases had no gene match. The CDR3 loop is CASSQLAGVWEQYF. CDR3 DNA: TGTGCCAGCAGCCAACTAGCGGGGGTCTGGGAGCAGTACTTC.

The rearrangement links TRBV10-1 to TRBJ2-7, with TRBD2 matching over 12 bases. This CDR3 has 14 residues. Unmatched junction bases numbered 2, after V lost 6 bases and J lost 2 bases. Germline-derived CDR1 and CDR2 are WNHNN and SYGVQD (reference sequence). CDR3 loop: CASSRLAGAYEQYF. In DNA, the CDR3 is TGCGCCAGCAGCCGACTAGCGGGGGCCTACGAGCAGTACTTC.

V usage is TRBV7-2 and J usage is TRBJ2-5; D remains unclear. This CDR3 is built from 12 residues. Germline CDR1 SGHTA, CDR2 FQGNSA. The V end lost 4 bases, the J end lost 9 bases, and 12 bases lay between the germline ends. The chain's CDR3 is CASSSVPGAQYF. The CDR3 DNA reads TGTGCCAGCAGCTCCGTCCCTGGGGCCCAGTACTTC.

This clone was counted a single time. The chain combines TRBV6-1 with TRBJ2-7, with TRBD2 as a possible D gene (5 bases). Between the trimmed V and J ends, which lost 6 bases and 5 bases, there was a span of 8 bases. Germline V gene lookup returns CDR1 MNHNS and CDR2 SASEGT. CDR3 size: 11 residues. This CDR3 is CASSNGNEQYF. CDR3 sequence (DNA): TGTGCCAGCAGCAACGGGAACGAGCAGTACTTC.

The chain has TRBV11-2 and TRBJ2-7, with D unresolved. The CDR3 covers 15 residues. V lost 0 bases and J 2 bases, leaving 11 bases between the germline ends. CDR1 is SGHAT and CDR2 is FQNNGV in the germline V gene. The CDR3 DNA reads TGTGCCAGCAGCTTAGAGATAGCAGAGACCTACGAGCAGTACTTC. It codes for CASSLEIAETYEQYF. Full variable domain (remainder filled in from reference TRBV11-2 and TRBJ2-7): EAGVAQSPRYKIIEKRQSVAFWCNPISGHATLYWYQQILGQGPKLLIQFQNNGVVDDSQLPKDRFSAERLKGVDSTLKIQPAKLEDSAVYLCASSLEIAETYEQYFGPGTRLTVT.

The rearrangement joins TRBV28 to TRBJ1-1; 8 nucleotides agree with TRBD1. There are 14 residues in the CDR3. Germline V CDR1 and CDR2: MDHEN, SYDVKM. After removal of 8 bases from V and 3 bases from J, the junction contained 8 bases not matched to a gene. CDR3 DNA: TGTGCCAGCCCACCCAGGGGGCGGTACACTGAAGCTTTCTTT. As protein: CASPPRGRYTEAFF. The full variable domain, rest sourced from reference TRBV28 and TRBJ1-1, is DVKVTQSSRYLVKRTGEKVFLECVQDMDHENMFWYRQDPGLGLRLIYFSYDVKMKEKGDIPEGYSVSREKKERFSLILESASTNQTSMYLCASPPRGRYTEAFFGQGTRLTVV.

This clone was picked up one time. The rearrangement joins TRBV2 to TRBJ1-5; D possibly corresponds to TRBD1 (6 bases). Trimming took off 4 bases at V and 3 bases at J, with 16 bases between the two ends. From germline, CDR1 is SNHLY and CDR2 FYNNEI. The CDR3 covers 16 residues. CDR3 DNA: TGTGCCAGCAGTGCTCGCGGTGGGGGCGTCAATCAGCCCCAGCATTTT. This encodes CASSARGGGVNQPQHF. Supplemented by reference TRBV2 and TRBJ1-5, the full variable domain reads EPEVTQTPSHQVTQMGQEVILRCVPISNHLYFYWYRQILGQKVEFLVSFYNNEISEKSEIFDDQFSVERPDGSNFTLKIRSTKLEDSAMYFCASSARGGGVNQPQHFGDGTRLSIL.

In DNA, the CDR3 is TGTGCCAGCAGTTGGGACCGATTTCGCGGCTACACCTTC. It translates to CASSWDRFRGYTF. The J gene is TRBJ1-2, the V gene TRBV7-9; D perhaps matches TRBD1 (5 bases). Germline loops: CDR1 SEHNR, CDR2 FQNEAQ (reference sequence). The CDR3 totals 13 residues. Trimming stripped 6 bases from V and 8 bases from J, with 16 bases between. Full variable domain (remainder filled in from reference TRBV7-9 and TRBJ1-2): DTGVSQNPRHKITKRGQNVTFRCDPISEHNRLYWYRQTLGQGPEFLTYFQNEAQLEKSRLLSDRFSAERPKGSFSTLEIQRTEQGDSAMYLCASSWDRFRGYTFGSGTRLTVV.